Following are 10 T cell receptor beta chains from one sample sequenced in a study of Ad26.COV2.S vaccination and SARS-CoV-2 variants. The data were produced by immunoSEQ multiplex PCR, yet TCRdb's version contains in-frame clones alone and is incomplete. This table has approximately 400,000 clones, roughly 85% appearing once. The sample's treatment: around 19 received Ad26.COV2.S at low or high dose, single or two shots; 5 received placebo; per-sample allocation not given. At day 63 after the first vaccine or placebo injection, samples were drawn. Specimen: peripheral blood, collected in a trial of Ad26.COV2.S vaccine versus placebo. The receptors were sampled from a person between 18 and 59 years old who received the Ad26.COV2.S COVID-19 vaccine or a placebo.

As for this clone: The CDR3 ends on some other residue instead of the conserved phenylalanine or tryptophan, so this is likely a read error. No DNA is shown, since the ends of the CDR3 on it are uncertain; the CDR3 is the one TCRdb lists. This sequence joins TRBV6-5 and TRBJ2-3. Germline V lookup: CDR1 MNHEY, CDR2 SVGAGI. The length of the CDR3 is 12 amino acids, counting both ends. CDR3 protein: CASIGPGLQLWV.

The chain uses TRBV24-1 and TRBJ2-1; 7 bases match TRBD2. Trimming at V came to 9 bases and at J to 1 base, leaving 8 bases not matched to a gene. This CDR3 is 15 amino acids long. Germline V gene sequence: CDR1 KGHDR, CDR2 SFDVKD. Here the CDR3 DNA reads TGTGCCACCTCTGAGCGGGGAGCGTCCTACAATGAGCAGTTCTTC. This encodes CATSERGASYNEQFF.

In its sample, this clone was seen a few times. J is TRBJ2-5 and V is TRBV6-2 or TRBV6-3; D is unclear. Between the trimmed V and J ends, which lost 0 bases and 2 bases, there was a span of 7 bases. Germline CDR1 and CDR2: MNHEY and SVGEGT. This CDR3 is built from 14 residues. CDR3 sequence reads: CASSYSYSQETQYF. The CDR3 DNA reads as TGTGCCAGCAGTTACTCGTACAGTCAAGAGACCCAGTACTTC.

The rearrangement links TRBV11-2 to TRBJ2-7, with TRBD2 as a possible D gene (6 bases). The V end was cut by 2 bases, the J end by 5 bases, with 13 bases between. The CDR3 runs 14 residues. Germline CDR1 reads SGHAT; CDR2 reads FQNNGV. The DNA of the CDR3 is TGTGCCAGCAGCTTACCCCTAGCGATGCACGAGCAGTACTTC. Its protein is CASSLPLAMHEQYF.

This clone has just one count. V usage is TRBV28 and J usage is TRBJ2-7; D is perhaps TRBD1 (6 bases). V lost 1 base, J lost 0 bases, and 10 bases lay in between. Germline CDR1 MDHEN, CDR2 SYDVKM. The CDR3 is made up of 15 amino acids. CDR3 in amino acids: CASSLLGASSYEQYF. DNA of the CDR3: TGTGCCAGCAGTTTATTGGGGGCAAGCTCCTACGAGCAGTACTTC.

J is TRBJ2-1 and V is TRBV7-2; TRBD1 matches 7 bases. V lost 5 bases to trimming and J lost 7 bases; unmatched junction nucleotides: 11. CDR1 SGHTA and CDR2 FQGNSA come from the germline V gene. The CDR3 covers 15 residues. The CDR3 reads CASSLARGPWNEQFF. The CDR3 DNA reads TGTGCCAGCAGCCTTGCGAGGGGGCCCTGGAATGAGCAGTTCTTC.

The rearrangement uses TRBV11-3 and TRBJ2-3; 11 bases align to TRBD2. This CDR3 is 14 amino acids long. Germline-derived CDR1 and CDR2 are SGHNT and YENEEA. V was clipped by 5 bases and J by 5 bases; unmatched bases: 3. CDR3 nucleotide sequence: TGTGCCAGCAGCCCCGGACTAGCGGGAGATACGCAGTATTTT. It yields the protein CASSPGLAGDTQYF.

V is TRBV4-3 and J is TRBJ2-5; D perhaps matches TRBD1 (5 bases). Germline CDR1 reads LGHNA; CDR2 reads YSLEER. CDR3 length equals 16 residues. Between the trimmed V and J ends, which lost 0 bases and 2 bases, there was a span of 13 bases. CDR3 residues: CASSQDRGRRQETQYF. The CDR3 DNA reads TGCGCCAGCAGCCAAGATAGGGGCAGGAGACAAGAGACCCAGTACTTC.

This rearrangement joins TRBV7-9 to TRBJ2-5; D perhaps matches TRBD2 (5 bases). V lost 1 base and J 5 bases, leaving 14 bases between the germline ends. CDR1 SEHNR and CDR2 FQNEAQ come from the germline V gene (reference sequence). CDR3 length: 15 amino acids. The CDR3, as DNA: TGTGCCAGCAGCTTAGTCATCGGGGTGTCGGAGACCCAGTACTTC. Translation: CASSLVIGVSETQYF.

The V gene is TRBV12-5, the J gene TRBJ2-5, with TRBD1 identical over 7 bases. CDR1 and CDR2 from the germline V gene are LGHNT and FRNRAP. V lost 1 base, J lost 5 bases, and 4 bases stayed unmatched. This CDR3 spans 14 amino acids. The CDR3 is CASGLGQGKETQYF. The CDR3 region has the DNA TGTGCTAGTGGTTTGGGACAGGGTAAGGAGACCCAGTACTTC.